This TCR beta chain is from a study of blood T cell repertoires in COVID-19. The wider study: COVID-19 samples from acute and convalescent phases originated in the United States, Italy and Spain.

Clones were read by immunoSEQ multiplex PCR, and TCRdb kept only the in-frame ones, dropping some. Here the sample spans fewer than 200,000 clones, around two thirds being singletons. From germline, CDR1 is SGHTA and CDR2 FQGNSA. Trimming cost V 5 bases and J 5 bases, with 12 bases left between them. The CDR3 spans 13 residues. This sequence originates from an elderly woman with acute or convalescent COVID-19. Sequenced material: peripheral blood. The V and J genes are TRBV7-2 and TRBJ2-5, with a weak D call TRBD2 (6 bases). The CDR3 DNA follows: TGTGCCAGCAGCACTGGGGGGAGGGAGACCCAGTACTTC. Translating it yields CASSTGGRETQYF.